The 22 T cell receptor beta chains below all came from one sample that was sequenced in a study of shared clonotypes between healthy human individuals. The protocol was immunoSEQ multiplex PCR, while the TCRdb copy is restricted to in-frame clones and leaves out a portion. The sample yields 2 million to 2.5 million clones, 85% to 95% seen once. Sequenced material: naive CD4+ T cells from PBMCs. Subset defined: CD45RA+ positively selected. Receptors originate from a man between 18 and 35 years old in good health. Some clones in this sample may be carry-over from other donors' samples.

This clone was picked up a small number of times. Different DNA sequences within this sample yield the same CDR3. V is TRBV18 and J is TRBJ2-3, with 7 bases that match TRBD1. The CDR3 is 15 amino acids. J was trimmed by 1 base and V by 2 bases; bases with no gene match: 3. Germline assignment: CDR1 KGHSH and CDR2 LQKENI. The CDR3 bases are TGTGCCAGCTCACCAACGACAGGGCGCACAGATACGCAGTATTTT. This gives the protein CASSPTTGRTDTQYF.

The CDR3 loop reads CASSFRTGRAKNIQYF. CDR3 bases: TGTGCCAGCAGCTTTCGGACAGGGAGGGCCAAAAACATTCAGTACTTC. V is TRBV7-2 and J is TRBJ2-4; 8 bases line up with TRBD1. The CDR3 loop spans 16 amino acids. The J segment lost 1 base and the V segment lost 3 bases, leaving 5 bases of the junction unmatched. Germline-derived CDR1 and CDR2 are SGHTA and FQGNSA.

The gene calls are TRBV5-6 and TRBJ1-2, with D possibly TRBD1 on 6 matching bases. In germline, CDR1 is SGHDT, CDR2 YYEEEE. The CDR3 covers 15 residues. Between the trimmed V and J ends, which lost 4 bases and 8 bases, there was a span of 21 bases. In DNA, the CDR3 is TGTGCCAGCAGCCCCCGGGTCAGGGGAGGGCGAGGCTACACCTTC. Its translation is CASSPRVRGGRGYTF.

This clone was seen a few times. This chain joins TRBV19 and TRBJ1-1; D is uncertain. The CDR3 is 13 amino acids. Germline CDR1 reads LNHDA; CDR2 reads SQIVND (reference sequence). Trimming stripped 4 bases from V and 3 bases from J, with 9 bases between. CDR3 protein: CASSTVVHTEAFF. CDR3 in DNA: TGTGCCAGTAGTACGGTGGTTCACACTGAAGCTTTCTTT.

The CDR3 DNA is TGTGCCAGCAGGGACGGGCCTTACAATGAGCAGTTCTTC. Amino acids: CASRDGPYNEQFF. This chain uses TRBV2 with TRBJ2-1; D gene ambiguous. The germline V and J ends were trimmed by 6 bases and 4 bases, with 10 bases remaining between them. Germline V lookup: CDR1 SNHLY, CDR2 FYNNEI. This CDR3 is built from 13 residues.

In this sample, this clone turned up once. The chain links TRBV28 to TRBJ2-1; maybe TRBD1 (6 bases). The CDR3 totals 17 residues. Trimming left V 6 bases short and J 4 bases short, with 22 bases between. The germline V gene has CDR1 MDHEN and CDR2 SYDVKM. CDR3 coding DNA: TGTGCCAGCAGCCCTCCCCGGGACACTCAACCATACAATGAGCAGTTCTTC. Its protein is CASSPPRDTQPYNEQFF.

This rearrangement joins TRBV19 to TRBJ2-7; 12 nucleotides agree with TRBD2. The V and J ends lost 4 bases and 5 bases, in that order; junction bases with no gene match: 6. There are 15 residues in the CDR3. Germline V gives CDR1 LNHDA, CDR2 SQIVND (reference sequence). For the CDR3, the DNA is TGTGCCAGTAGTACAGAAGGACTAGCGGGACACGAGCAGTACTTC. It is translated as CASSTEGLAGHEQYF.

J is TRBJ2-2 and V is TRBV7-6; D possibly matches TRBD1 or TRBD2 (5 bases each). This CDR3 has 13 amino acids. The V end lost 5 bases, the J end lost 5 bases, and 9 bases lay between the germline ends. CDR1 SGHVS and CDR2 FNYEAQ come from the germline V gene. Here the CDR3 DNA reads TGTGCCAGCAGCCGGGGCGGGACCGGGGAGCTGTTTTTT. Protein sequence: CASSRGGTGELFF.

The rearrangement links TRBV6-1 to TRBJ2-2; D is ambiguous. CDR1 is MNHNS and CDR2 is SASEGT in the germline V gene. This CDR3 has 14 residues. V was shortened by 6 bases and J by 2 bases, with 10 bases between the two germline ends. DNA for the CDR3: TGTGCCAGCAGACTGACACCTAACACCGGGGAGCTGTTTTTT. It codes for CASRLTPNTGELFF.

The genes are TRBV2 and TRBJ2-7; D gene uncertain. The CDR3 sequence is 12 residues long. V lost 6 bases and J 5 bases, leaving 11 bases between the germline ends. The germline V gene has CDR1 SNHLY and CDR2 FYNNEI. Here the CDR3 DNA reads TGTGCCAGCAGCCAGGAGAGCAACGAGCAGTACTTC. This codes for CASSQESNEQYF.

This rearrangement joins TRBV7-8 to TRBJ1-2; no reliable D call. The V end lost 2 bases, the J end lost 8 bases, and 15 bases lay between the germline ends. This CDR3 contains 14 residues. Germline V CDR1 and CDR2: SGHVS, FQNEAQ. The CDR3 protein is CASSLITPLDGYTF. As DNA, the CDR3 is TGTGCCAGCAGCTTAATCACCCCGCTGGACGGCTACACCTTC.

The chain couples TRBV11-1 to TRBJ2-1; no clear D. The CDR3 has 16 amino acids. Trimming took 2 bases from V and 0 from J, leaving 11 bases between them. Germline V gene sequence: CDR1 SGHAT, CDR2 FQDESV (reference sequence). In nucleotides, the CDR3 is TGTGCCAGCAGCTTATTCCCCATGAGCTCCTACAATGAGCAGTTCTTC. Encoded protein: CASSLFPMSSYNEQFF. Full variable domain (outside the CDR3, taken from reference TRBV11-1 and TRBJ2-1): EAEVAQSPRYKITEKSQAVAFWCDPISGHATLYWYRQILGQGPELLVQFQDESVVDDSQLPKDRFSAERLKGVDSTLKIQPAELGDSAMYLCASSLFPMSSYNEQFFGPGTRLTVL.

A single count supports this clone. This chain joins TRBV5-1 and TRBJ1-2, with 7 bases matching TRBD1. The CDR3 loop spans 15 amino acids. Germline trimming cut 2 bases from V and 0 bases from J; bases unmatched to any gene: 4. In germline, CDR1 is SGHRS, CDR2 YFSETQ. The CDR3 region has the DNA TGCGCCAGCAGCTTCGGGACAGCCTCTAACTATGGCTACACCTTC. Protein product: CASSFGTASNYGYTF. Together with reference TRBV5-1 and TRBJ1-2, the CDR3 gives the full variable domain: KAGVTQTPRYLIKTRGQQVTLSCSPISGHRSVSWYQQTPGQGLQFLFEYFSETQRNKGNFPGRFSGRQFSNSRSEMNVSTLELGDSALYLCASSFGTASNYGYTFGSGTRLTVV.

The rearrangement links TRBV19 to TRBJ1-1; maybe TRBD1 (5 bases). Germline loops: CDR1 LNHDA, CDR2 SQIVND (reference sequence). Trimming cost V 4 bases and J 0 bases, with 15 bases left between them. The CDR3 totals 16 residues. CDR3 DNA sequence: TGTGCCAGTAGTACGGGACGTAGAAATATGAACACTGAAGCTTTCTTT. It translates to CASSTGRRNMNTEAFF.

This clone was seen a single time. The chain links TRBV28 to TRBJ1-5; D remains ambiguous. Germline CDR1 reads MDHEN; CDR2 reads SYDVKM. Between the trimmed V and J ends, which lost 5 bases and 2 bases, there was a span of 16 bases. CDR3 length: 16 amino acids. CDR3 amino acids: CASSPHAAAGNQPQHF. CDR3 DNA: TGTGCCAGCAGTCCCCATGCGGCCGCGGGCAATCAGCCCCAGCATTTT.

This clone was observed a single time. The V gene is TRBV7-2, the J gene TRBJ2-6; D unclear. V was shortened by 5 bases and J by 0 bases, with 5 bases between the two germline ends. Germline V CDR1 and CDR2: SGHTA, FQGNSA. CDR3 length: 14 amino acids. Here the CDR3 reads CASSVFSGANVLTF. DNA of the CDR3: TGTGCCAGCAGCGTCTTCTCTGGGGCCAACGTCCTGACTTTC.

This chain connects TRBV14 to TRBJ2-1; 12 bases map to TRBD1. CDR1 SGHDN and CDR2 FVKESK come from the germline V gene. The CDR3 has 18 amino acids. Unmatched junction bases numbered 12, after V lost 2 bases and J lost 7 bases. The CDR3 region has the DNA TGTGCCAGCAGCCAAAGAGTTAAAGGGACAGGGGGCTTGAATGAGCAGTTCTTC. This codes for CASSQRVKGTGGLNEQFF.

Written as DNA, the CDR3 is TGTGCCAGCAGACAGCCTGGGCAAGAGACCCAGTACTTC. This translates into CASRQPGQETQYF. The chain employs TRBV6-5 and TRBJ2-5; D gene ambiguous. Trimming cost V 6 bases and J 2 bases, with 10 bases left between them. The CDR3 is made up of 13 amino acids. From germline, CDR1 is MNHEY and CDR2 SVGAGI.

This chain connects TRBV27 to TRBJ2-7, with 13 bases lining up with TRBD2. The CDR3 covers 15 residues. The ends lost 4 bases at V and 2 bases at J; junction bases unmatched: 2. Germline CDR1 reads MNHEY; CDR2 reads SMNVEV (reference sequence). Written as DNA, the CDR3 is TGTGCCAGCAGTTCTGGACTAGCGGGGGCCTACGAGCAGTACTTC. Translation gives CASSSGLAGAYEQYF.

This chain links TRBV10-1 with TRBJ2-1; TRBD2 agrees at 8 bases. Germline CDR1 reads WNHNN; CDR2 reads SYGVQD (reference sequence). Losses at the gene ends were 2 bases for V and 6 bases for J; bases not matched to a gene: 6. CDR3 length: 15 amino acids. The CDR3 protein is CASSEMVAGSNEQFF. The DNA of the CDR3 is TGCGCCAGCAGTGAGATGGTAGCGGGGAGCAATGAGCAGTTCTTC.

Concerning this clone itself: This same CDR3 is encoded by further DNA sequences in the sample. This chain links TRBV12-5 with TRBJ2-6; D is undetermined. This CDR3 spans 13 amino acids. V shed 4 bases and J shed 1 base, with 2 bases lying between them. From germline, CDR1 is LGHNT and CDR2 FRNRAP. CDR3 nucleotide sequence: TGTGCTAGTGGTTCTTCTGGGGCCAACGTCCTGACTTTC. The encoded protein is CASGSSGANVLTF.

The chain is built from TRBV4-3 and TRBJ1-1; D gene unclear. The CDR3 sequence is 16 residues long. Trimming stripped 0 bases from V and 1 base from J, with 12 bases between. CDR1 and CDR2 (germline): LGHNA, YSLEER. The CDR3 DNA reads as TGCGCCAGCAGCCAAGATTCCGCAGGCTGGAACACTGAAGCTTTCTTT. It codes for CASSQDSAGWNTEAFF.